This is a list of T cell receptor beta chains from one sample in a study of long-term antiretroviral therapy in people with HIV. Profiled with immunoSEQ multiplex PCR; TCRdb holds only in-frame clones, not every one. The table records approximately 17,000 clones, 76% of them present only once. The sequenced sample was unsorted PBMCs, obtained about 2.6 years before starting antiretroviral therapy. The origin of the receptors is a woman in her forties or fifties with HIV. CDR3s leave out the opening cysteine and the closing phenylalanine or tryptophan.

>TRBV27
ASSLKGGRNNSPLH
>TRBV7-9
ASSPGTDSGNTIY
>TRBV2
ASSPTGQNQPQH
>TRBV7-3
ASSSDSYTGELF
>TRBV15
ATSESRGHYNEQF
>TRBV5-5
ASAGTGVEQY
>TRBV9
ASSDPVETQY
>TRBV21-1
ASIRGVSAEAF
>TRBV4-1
ASSQEGTSGNTIY
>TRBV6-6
ASSYDGRGVDTQY
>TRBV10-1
ASSESSRLLADNEQF
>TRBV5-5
ASSLVVYSNQPQH
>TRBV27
ASSLGHSYEQY
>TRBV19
ASSKPSSGANVLT
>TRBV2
ASRKKSGGLTDTQY
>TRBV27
ASSPRNSIQERGTGELF
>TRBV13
ASSPLPSGGGSSYEQY
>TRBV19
ASSIPRANYGYT
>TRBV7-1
ASSGGQGVTGELF
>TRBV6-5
ASRVRDSQNSPLH
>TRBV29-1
SVGDSGGVNTEAF
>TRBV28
ASSPPVYPQH
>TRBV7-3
ASSSRGGVEQF
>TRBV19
ASSIRSYNEQF
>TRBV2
ASRVMGGSDGYT
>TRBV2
ARNEWGLGDTQY
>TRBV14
ASSPENWDTQY